This T cell receptor (beta chain) came from a study of T-cell memory formation after mild COVID-19. Study-wide background: Each donor largely had its own TCR clusters. Study-level findings and limits: Pre-infection memory showed some responding clones, and this suggested that cross-reactive memory joined. A second wave of clones peaked on day 37, and their SARS-CoV-2 specificity went unconfirmed.

The CDR3 is 15 amino acids. V shed 6 bases and J 5 bases; nucleotides not matched to a gene: 12. Germline values: CDR1 MNHNS, CDR2 SASEGT. This clonotype was counted a few times. The antigen is unknown. Constant-segment-primed 5'RACE gave TCR alpha and TCR beta cDNA libraries with sample barcodes and UMIs. TCRdb recomputed calls from the 5' RACE reads with MiXCR, one row per CDR3 protein. This table holds fewer than 650,000 distinct CDR3 sequences, around 16% found once. V and J are TRBV6-1 and TRBJ2-7; TRBD1 matches at 8 bases. Sequenced sample: PBMCs or a T cell subset sorted from them (not recorded which). The TCR originated in an adult woman who had mild COVID-19 (a few samples of this study predate the infection). Cell type and time point are not known. In DNA form, the CDR3 reads TGTGCCAGCAGGGTCAGGACAGGGTCATTCCACGAGCAGTACTTC. Encoded protein: CASRVRTGSFHEQYF.